The next 19 T cell receptor beta chains were all read from a single sample in a study of patients and donors after allogeneic stem cell transplantation (dated by TCRdb to the early 2020s). Library prep was done by RT-PCR. The sample was run on a NextSeq 550. In TCRdb, the public reads were trimmed at Q25 with fastp and aligned with MiXCR, with productive beta chains retained. Rows are unified per CDR3 protein, each entry keeping the most common DNA and genes. Within this sample are about a million distinct CDR3 sequences, with roughly 17% of them counted one time only. Roughly 6% of the sample goes to the ten largest clones. The sample taken for sequencing was blood, either unsorted or a sorted T cell fraction (not recorded which). Receptors originate from a human donor who was either an allogeneic HSCT recipient or a stem cell or donor lymphocyte infusion donor (not recorded which). It is not recorded whose cells these are; they may come from a transplant donor.

This chain connects TRBV29-1 to TRBJ1-2; D remains unclear. This CDR3 has 13 residues. Trimming shortened V by 7 bases and J by 1 base, and 13 bases separated the two germline ends. Looked up from germline, CDR1 is SQVTM and CDR2 is ANQGSEA. The CDR3 protein is CSADEADNYGYTF. CDR3 nucleotide sequence: TGCAGCGCCGACGAGGCTGATAACTATGGCTACACCTTC.

A single count supports this clonotype. The V call is TRBV24-1, the J call TRBJ1-6; D unresolved. From germline, CDR1 is KGHDR and CDR2 SFDVKD. The CDR3 extends over 12 amino acids. V shed 4 bases and J shed 12 bases, with 9 bases lying between them. CDR3 residues: CATSDGFGPLHF. The CDR3 DNA reads as TGTGCCACCAGTGACGGGTTCGGACCCCTCCACTTT.

Details on this clonotype: Since a far larger clone is one base different, this is likely a read error. The chain uses TRBV7-9 and TRBJ2-5; D gene ambiguous. With 1 base removed from V and 7 bases from J, the gap between germline ends came to 4 bases. The CDR3 has 11 amino acids. Germline CDR1 is SEHNR and CDR2 is FQNEAQ (reference sequence). The CDR3 spells CASSLGATQYF. Here the CDR3 DNA reads TGTGCCAGCAGCTTAGGAGCGACCCAGTACTTC. Full variable domain (outside the CDR3, taken from reference TRBV7-9 and TRBJ2-5): DTGVSQNPRHKITKRGQNVTFRCDPISEHNRLYWYRQTLGQGPEFLTYFQNEAQLEKSRLLSDRFSAERPKGSFSTLEIQRTEQGDSAMYLCASSLGATQYFGPGTRLLVL.

This sequence joins TRBV28 and TRBJ2-3; D possibly corresponds to TRBD2 (6 bases). Germline assignment: CDR1 MDHEN and CDR2 SYDVKM. V lost 6 bases and J lost 3, with 16 bases in between. The CDR3 loop spans 15 amino acids. The DNA for the CDR3 is TGTGCCAGCAGGGTTAGGGTCGGGAGAACAGATACGCAGTATTTT. Amino acid sequence: CASRVRVGRTDTQYF.

A few counts support this clonotype. This rearrangement joins TRBV5-1 to TRBJ1-3; TRBD1 matches at 8 bases. J lost 1 base, V lost 4 bases, and 7 bases had no gene match. The CDR3 covers 16 residues. CDR1 and CDR2 (germline): SGHRS, YFSETQ. CDR3 coding DNA: TGCGCCAGCAGCCCCGTACAGGGGGGATCTGGAAACACCATATATTTT. This gives the protein CASSPVQGGSGNTIYF. Full variable domain (remainder filled in from reference TRBV5-1 and TRBJ1-3): KAGVTQTPRYLIKTRGQQVTLSCSPISGHRSVSWYQQTPGQGLQFLFEYFSETQRNKGNFPGRFSGRQFSNSRSEMNVSTLELGDSALYLCASSPVQGGSGNTIYFGEGSWLTVV.

The chain recombines TRBV27 with TRBJ1-1, with D hard to call. Deletions cut 6 bases from V and 5 bases from J, with 10 bases between. The germline V gene encodes CDR1 MNHEY and CDR2 SMNVEV (reference sequence). The length of the CDR3 is 12 residues. As DNA, the CDR3 is TGTGCCAGCAGGGGATTCGGAACTGAAGCTTTCTTT. Amino acid sequence: CASRGFGTEAFF.

V is TRBV7-9 and J is TRBJ1-2, with 10 nucleotides matching TRBD1. The CDR3 is 15 amino acids. The V gene end was trimmed by 5 bases and the J gene end by 8 bases; junction bases not matched to a gene: 11. CDR1 is SEHNR, CDR2 FQNEAQ, per germline (reference sequence). The CDR3 DNA reads TGTGCCAGCAGCGGCGGGACAGGGGAGTTCGGCGGCTACACCTTC. Protein sequence: CASSGGTGEFGGYTF.

The chain uses TRBV29-1 and TRBJ1-2; 7 bases line up with TRBD1. The CDR3 runs to 14 residues. The ends lost 7 bases at V and 4 bases at J; junction bases unmatched: 12. In germline, CDR1 is SQVTM, CDR2 ANQGSEA. Written as DNA, the CDR3 is TGCAGCGCCCTTCCCGTAGGGACAGTCTATGGCTACACCTTC. This translates into CSALPVGTVYGYTF.

The chain is built from TRBV3-1 and TRBJ2-7; possible D gene TRBD1, 5 bases. The CDR3 contains 16 residues. The germline V and J ends were trimmed by 1 base and 3 bases, with 16 bases remaining between them. Germline V gives CDR1 LGHDT, CDR2 YNNKEL (reference sequence). The CDR3 DNA follows: TGTGCCAGCAGCCAAGGAGGATGGGGCCTTAACTACGAGCAGTACTTC. Amino acids: CASSQGGWGLNYEQYF.

This clonotype has only a few counts. This sequence joins TRBV24-1 and TRBJ2-1, with D possibly TRBD1 on 6 matching bases. V was shortened by 3 bases and J by 4 bases, with 12 bases between the two germline ends. The CDR3 runs 15 residues. Germline CDR1 reads KGHDR; CDR2 reads SFDVKD. For the CDR3, the DNA is TGTGCCACCAGTGATCAAAACAGGGTGTACAATGAGCAGTTCTTC. It encodes CATSDQNRVYNEQFF.

This clonotype was seen a few times. V usage is TRBV5-6 and J usage is TRBJ2-7, with TRBD1 identical over 9 bases. The CDR3 runs to 15 residues. J gave up 0 bases and V 4 bases, and 5 bases lay outside the gene matches. Germline-derived CDR1 and CDR2 are SGHDT and YYEEEE. CDR3 loop: CASSPDRGLSYEQYF. The CDR3 DNA reads as TGTGCCAGCAGCCCGGACAGGGGCCTCTCCTACGAGCAGTACTTC.

The rearrangement links TRBV4-2 to TRBJ2-3; TRBD2 matches 15 bases. The CDR3 runs 18 residues. V lost 2 bases to trimming and J lost 5 bases; unmatched junction nucleotides: 8. Germline CDR1 is LGHNA and CDR2 is YNFKEQ. The CDR3 DNA reads as TGTGCCAGCAGCCAACCCGGACTAGCGGGAGGGCGGGGAGATACGCAGTATTTT. This gives the protein CASSQPGLAGGRGDTQYF.

This clonotype appeared a few times. The chain is built from TRBV18 and TRBJ2-5; D may be TRBD2 (5 bases). Germline CDR1 reads KGHSH; CDR2 reads LQKENI. Trimming took 0 bases from V and 3 from J, leaving 5 bases between them. The CDR3 has 13 amino acids. The CDR3 nucleotides are TGTGCCAGCTCACCACCGAGGGAAGAGACCCAGTACTTC. Protein sequence: CASSPPREETQYF.

The V gene is TRBV19, the J gene TRBJ2-3; TRBD1 is a possible D gene (6 bases). V was clipped by 5 bases and J by 5 bases, with 17 bases between them. The CDR3 has 15 residues. Germline CDR1 reads LNHDA; CDR2 reads SQIVND (reference sequence). CDR3 amino acids: CASSSTTQGKDTQYF. CDR3 coding DNA: TGTGCCAGTAGTTCAACGACACAGGGAAAAGATACGCAGTATTTT.

As to this clonotype: This could be a read error, since a much larger clone is one nucleotide away. V and J are TRBV4-3 and TRBJ2-3; no reliable D call. The CDR3 totals 17 residues. V was pared by 0 bases and J by 0 bases, with 13 bases between. The V gene's germline CDR1 is LGHNA and CDR2 YSLEER. For the CDR3, the DNA is TGCGCCAGCAGCCAAGATCGGGCATATCCTAGCACAGATACGCAGTATTTT. Its protein is CASSQDRAYPSTDTQYF.

This clonotype was counted a few times. The chain employs TRBV16 and TRBJ2-3, with TRBD1 matching 7 bases. Germline V gives CDR1 KGHSY, CDR2 FQNENV. After removal of 4 bases from V and 7 bases from J, the junction contained 2 bases not matched to a gene. The CDR3 has 12 amino acids. CDR3 in amino acids: CASSRQGNTQYF. CDR3 nucleotide sequence: TGTGCCAGCAGCCGACAGGGTAATACGCAGTATTTT. The full variable domain, in which reference TRBV16 and TRBJ2-3 provide the parts outside the CDR3, is GEEVAQTPKHLVRGEGQKAKLYCAPIKGHSYVFWYQQVLKNEFKFLISFQNENVFDETGMPKERFSAKCLPNSPCSLEIQATKLEDSAVYFCASSRQGNTQYFGPGTRLTVL.

The V gene is TRBV4-2, the J gene TRBJ2-3; 9 nucleotides align to TRBD2. The CDR3 totals 16 residues. Trimming took 3 bases from V and 1 from J; bases not matched to a gene: 5. The germline V gene has CDR1 LGHNA and CDR2 YNFKEQ. In DNA, the CDR3 is TGTGCCAGCAGCCACCTCAAGCGGGGGGGCACAGATACGCAGTATTTT. Its translation is CASSHLKRGGTDTQYF.

The chain is built from TRBV30 and TRBJ2-3; D is undetermined. V shed 1 base and J shed 2 bases, with 13 bases lying between them. The CDR3 is 15 amino acids. Germline CDR1 is GTSNPN and CDR2 is SVGIG (reference sequence). This chain's CDR3 is CAWSEAPRLTDTQYF. The CDR3 nucleotides read TGTGCCTGGAGTGAAGCCCCTCGTCTCACAGATACGCAGTATTTT.

This chain uses TRBV3-1 with TRBJ2-2, with D unclear. Germline CDR1 and CDR2: LGHDT and YNNKEL (reference sequence). Trimming shortened V by 1 base and J by 6 bases, and 15 bases separated the two germline ends. The CDR3 is 16 amino acids. The CDR3 reads CASSQGTPLRPGELFF. CDR3 in DNA: TGTGCCAGCAGCCAAGGCACTCCTCTCCGCCCCGGGGAGCTGTTTTTT.